This T cell receptor (beta chain) was sequenced in a study of T cell responses to AZD1222 COVID-19 vaccine. Whole-study results and caveats: Close to half of spike-specific TCRs reportedly recognize unmutated variant regions. White British ancestry dominated among donors, who included more females, and clonal diversity was possibly underestimated.

Here immunoSEQ multiplex PCR was the method, and the copy in TCRdb shows in-frame clones only, minus some. The sample holds 120,000 to 150,000 clones, about nine tenths seen once. Trimming removed 4 bases from V and 8 bases from J, with 21 bases in between. The germline CDR1 and CDR2 sequences are MGHRA and YSYEKL. The CDR3 has 16 amino acids. Details on this clone: Antigen: not known.

This receptor was identified in an adult in good health. The sample consisted of peripheral blood, taken on day 0 of MenACWY control vaccination. V is TRBV4-1 and J is TRBJ2-1; D perhaps matches TRBD2 (6 bases). The CDR3 here is CASSRSGLNRGDEQFF. The DNA of the CDR3 is TGCGCCAGCAGCCGCAGCGGACTGAATCGCGGGGATGAGCAGTTCTTC.